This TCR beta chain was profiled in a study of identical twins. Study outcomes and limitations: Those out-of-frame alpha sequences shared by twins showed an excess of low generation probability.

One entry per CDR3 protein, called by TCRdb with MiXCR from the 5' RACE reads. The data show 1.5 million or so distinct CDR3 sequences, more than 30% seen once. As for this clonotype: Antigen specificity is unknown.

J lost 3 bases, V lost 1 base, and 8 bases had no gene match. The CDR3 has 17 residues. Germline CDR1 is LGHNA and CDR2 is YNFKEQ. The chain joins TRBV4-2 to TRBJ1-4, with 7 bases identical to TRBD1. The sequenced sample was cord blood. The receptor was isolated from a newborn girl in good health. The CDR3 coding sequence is TGTGCCAGCAGCCAAGTCACAGGGGCGGGGGCTAATGAAAAACTGTTTTTT. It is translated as CASSQVTGAGANEKLFF.